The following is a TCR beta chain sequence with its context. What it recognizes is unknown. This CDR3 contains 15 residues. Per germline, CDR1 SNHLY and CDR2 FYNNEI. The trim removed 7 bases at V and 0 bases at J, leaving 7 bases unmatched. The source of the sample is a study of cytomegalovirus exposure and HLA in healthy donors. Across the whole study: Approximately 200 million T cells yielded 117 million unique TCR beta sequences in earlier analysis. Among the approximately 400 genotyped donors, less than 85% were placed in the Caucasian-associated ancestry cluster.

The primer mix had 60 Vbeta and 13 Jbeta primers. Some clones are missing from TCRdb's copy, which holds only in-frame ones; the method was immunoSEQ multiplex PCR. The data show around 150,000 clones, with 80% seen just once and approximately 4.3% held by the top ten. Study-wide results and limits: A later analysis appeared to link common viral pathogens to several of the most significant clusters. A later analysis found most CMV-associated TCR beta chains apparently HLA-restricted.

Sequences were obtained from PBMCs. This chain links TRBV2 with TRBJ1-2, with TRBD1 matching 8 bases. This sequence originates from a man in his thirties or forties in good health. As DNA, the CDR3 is TGTGCCAGCAAGGACAGGGAGAGTTCTAACTATGGCTACACCTTC. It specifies CASKDRESSNYGYTF.